The 22 T cell receptor beta chains in this list originate from one sample, sequenced in a study of T cells after yellow fever vaccination. TCRdb passed the 5' RACE reads through MiXCR, listing each CDR3 protein once. The repertoire has about 130,000 distinct CDR3 sequences, about 8.2% of them found once; the top ten carry under 40%. The sequencing here drew on CD8+ T cells sorted from PBMCs, taken on the day of the yellow fever booster vaccination. Receptor source: a man aged 18 to 35 who received the YFV17D yellow fever vaccine.

This clonotype was found a few times. The J gene is TRBJ2-3, the V gene TRBV7-8, with 11 bases aligning to TRBD2. The germline CDR1 and CDR2 sequences are SGHVS and FQNEAQ. There are 16 residues in the CDR3. Unmatched junction bases numbered 8, after V lost 5 bases and J lost 4 bases. Here the CDR3 reads CASSPLAGGPSDTQYF. For the CDR3, the DNA is TGTGCCAGCAGCCCATTAGCGGGGGGGCCGTCAGATACGCAGTATTTT.

This clonotype has at least ten counts. The chain uses TRBV7-9 and TRBJ2-3; D uncertain. Germline lookup yields CDR1 SEHNR and CDR2 FQNEAQ (reference sequence). This CDR3 is 10 amino acids long. V lost 5 bases and J 3 bases, leaving 0 bases between the germline ends. The CDR3 here is CASSTDTQYF. The CDR3 nucleotides read TGTGCCAGCAGCACAGATACGCAGTATTTT.

This clonotype was observed a few times. V and J are TRBV27 and TRBJ1-6; D is possibly TRBD1 (5 bases). The germline CDR1 and CDR2 sequences are MNHEY and SMNVEV (reference sequence). The CDR3 sequence is 15 residues long. V dropped 6 bases and J dropped 2 bases, with 11 bases sitting between them. CDR3 DNA sequence: TGTGCCAGCAGCCCCGGGGGGGCCTATAATTCACCCCTCCACTTT. Its translation: CASSPGGAYNSPLHF.

This clonotype was found many times. The V call is TRBV6-7, the J call TRBJ2-7, with 8 bases fitting TRBD2. Being an ORF, TRBV6-7 has a function that is uncertain. CDR3 length: 14 amino acids. The ends lost 6 bases at V and 5 bases at J; junction bases unmatched: 9. The CDR3 DNA follows: TGTGCCAGCAGCCTTCGGGAGGGCAACCACGAGCAGTACGTC. Protein product: CASSLREGNHEQYV.

This clonotype occurred many times. The rearrangement joins TRBV5-5 to TRBJ2-5, with 11 bases fitting TRBD2. Germline CDR1 reads SGHKS; CDR2 reads YYEKEE (reference sequence). The length of the CDR3 is 16 residues. J lost 9 bases, V lost 2 bases, and 12 bases had no gene match. CDR3 in amino acids: CASSFLAGGYNEAQYF. Written as DNA, the CDR3 is TGTGCCAGCAGCTTCCTAGCGGGGGGTTACAACGAGGCCCAGTACTTC. Based on the CDR3 plus reference TRBV5-5 and TRBJ2-5, the full variable domain is DAGVTQSPTHLIKTRGQQVTLRCSPISGHKSVSWYQQVLGQGPQFIFQYYEKEERGRGNFPDRFSARQFPNYSSELNVNALLLGDSALYLCASSFLAGGYNEAQYFGPGTRLLVL.

There are a few counts of this clonotype. The rearrangement uses TRBV7-9 and TRBJ2-2, with 7 bases matching TRBD2. V trimming: 1 base; J trimming: 4 bases; junction bases outside the gene matches: 27. The CDR3 totals 23 residues. Per the germline V gene, CDR1 is SEHNR and CDR2 is FQNEAQ (reference sequence). DNA of the CDR3: TGTGCCAGCAGCTTAGACGCCCGGTTTTCGGCGGGGGTTACGGACTCGAGCACCGGGGAGCTGTTTTTT. Amino acid sequence: CASSLDARFSAGVTDSSTGELFF.

About this clonotype: The junction differs from germline at one of its ends, possibly a read error. V usage is TRBV15 and J usage is TRBJ1-1; no firm D call. The CDR3 covers 15 residues. The V gene's germline CDR1 is LNHNV and CDR2 YYDKDF (reference sequence). The CDR3 DNA reads as TGTGCCACCAGCAGACCTGACACGTTGAACTCTGATGCTTTCTTT. Its protein is CATSRPDTLNSDAFF.

The rearrangement joins TRBV12-3 or TRBV12-4 to TRBJ2-1; D unresolved. CDR3 size: 12 residues. Trimming pared 7 bases from V and 5 bases from J, leaving 9 bases between. The CDR3 protein is CASMAEDNEQFF. CDR3 nucleotide sequence: TGTGCCAGCATGGCCGAAGACAATGAGCAGTTCTTC.

CDR3 nucleotides: TGTGCCAGCACCTTGTGGGACCGCGGGGAGCTGTTTTTT. This translates into CASTLWDRGELFF. The rearrangement uses TRBV7-8 and TRBJ2-2, with D perhaps being TRBD1 or TRBD2 (5 bases each). The CDR3 has 13 residues. Trimming took off 7 bases at V and 7 bases at J, with 13 bases between the two ends. Germline V gives CDR1 SGHVS, CDR2 FQNEAQ.

The chain uses TRBV7-2 and TRBJ2-3, with D perhaps matching TRBD2 (5 bases). The V gene lost 4 bases and the J gene lost 3 bases, with 11 bases spanning the gap. The CDR3 runs 14 residues. CDR1 and CDR2 (germline): SGHTA, FQGNSA. The CDR3, as DNA: TGTGCCAGCAGCTCCCTAACGGGGACAGATACGCAGTATTTT. Its translation is CASSSLTGTDTQYF.

V and J are TRBV24-1 and TRBJ2-1; D gene unclear. Germline lookup yields CDR1 KGHDR and CDR2 SFDVKD. The V and J ends lost 9 bases and 4 bases respectively, with 12 bases between them. CDR3 length: 13 residues. The CDR3 loop reads CATASSGYNEQFF. In nucleotides, the CDR3 is TGTGCCACCGCGTCTTCCGGATACAATGAGCAGTTCTTC.

This clonotype was observed many times. J is TRBJ2-1 and V is TRBV20-1; D is unclear. The V gene lost 7 bases and the J gene lost 13 bases, with 14 bases spanning the gap. The CDR3 spans 10 residues. From germline, CDR1 is DFQATT and CDR2 SNEGSKA (reference sequence). CDR3 loop: CSVRTPVQFF. CDR3 in DNA: TGCAGTGTCCGGACCCCAGTACAGTTCTTC.

The chain links TRBV29-1 to TRBJ2-1; D possibly uses TRBD1 or TRBD2 (5 bases each). Trimming pared 1 base from V and 1 base from J, leaving 17 bases between. Germline V gene lookup returns CDR1 SQVTM and CDR2 ANQGSEA. This CDR3 has 17 amino acids. CDR3: CSVEVPGTERSYNEQFF. CDR3 in DNA: TGCAGCGTTGAAGTGCCGGGGACGGAGAGGTCCTACAATGAGCAGTTCTTC.

This clonotype was seen a few times. The genes are TRBV9 and TRBJ2-3; the D is unclear. V dropped 4 bases and J dropped 0 bases, with 12 bases sitting between them. Germline CDR1 reads SGDLS; CDR2 reads YYNGEE. The CDR3 consists of 15 residues. The CDR3 nucleotides are TGTGCCAGCAGCACCTGGGGTCTTAGCACAGATACGCAGTATTTT. Translated, it gives CASSTWGLSTDTQYF.

This clonotype was picked up many times. The rearrangement uses TRBV9 and TRBJ2-3; 15 bases line up with TRBD2. The V gene end was trimmed by 4 bases and the J gene end by 2 bases; junction bases not matched to a gene: 5. The germline gives CDR1 SGDLS, CDR2 YYNGEE. The CDR3 is 17 amino acids. CDR3 loop: CASSPGTSGGPTDTQYF. CDR3 nucleotides: TGTGCCAGCAGCCCCGGGACTAGCGGGGGGCCCACAGATACGCAGTATTTT.

There are many counts of this clonotype. This sequence joins TRBV15 and TRBJ1-4; D is uncertain. Deletions cut 0 bases from V and 8 bases from J, with 7 bases between. The length of the CDR3 is 13 residues. CDR1 and CDR2 (germline): LNHNV, YYDKDF (reference sequence). The CDR3 DNA reads TGTGCCACCAGCAGAGATGGAGGGGAAAAACTGTTTTTT. Encoded protein: CATSRDGGEKLFF.

Worth noting for this clonotype: A read error is possible here, since a much larger clone lies one base away. The J gene is TRBJ1-2, the V gene TRBV9; perhaps TRBD1 as D (5 bases). This CDR3 is 13 amino acids long. Germline V lookup: CDR1 SGDLS, CDR2 YYNGEE. V was shortened by 0 bases and J by 4 bases, with 7 bases between the two germline ends. The CDR3: CASSVGGVYGYTF. CDR3 DNA sequence: TGTGCCAGCAGCGTAGGAGGGGTCTATGGCTACACCTTC. The whole variable domain, filled in from reference TRBV9 and TRBJ1-2, reads DSGVTQTPKHLITATGQRVTLRCSPRSGDLSVYWYQQSLDQGLQFLIQYYNGEERAKGNILERFSAQQFPDLHSELNLSSLELGDSALYFCASSVGGVYGYTFGSGTRLTVV.

The CDR3 sequence is CASSGDTYMNTEAFF. CDR3 DNA sequence: TGTGCCAGCAGTGGGGACACTTACATGAACACTGAAGCTTTCTTT. The chain couples TRBV6-5 to TRBJ1-1; TRBD1 might be the D (6 bases). The V end was cut by 5 bases, the J end by 0 bases, with 13 bases between. Germline V lookup: CDR1 MNHEY, CDR2 SVGAGI. This CDR3 has 15 amino acids.

This clonotype was seen at least ten times. The chain couples TRBV6-5 to TRBJ2-2; 10 bases agree with TRBD2. The germline gives CDR1 MNHEY, CDR2 SVGAGI. The CDR3 runs to 15 residues. The V and J ends lost 4 bases and 4 bases, in that order; junction bases with no gene match: 3. CDR3: CASSWLAGVTGELFF. DNA of the CDR3: TGTGCCAGCAGTTGGCTAGCGGGGGTCACCGGGGAGCTGTTTTTT.

This clonotype was detected only a few times. The genes are TRBV7-3 and TRBJ2-6; 8 bases line up with TRBD2. V gave up 5 bases and J gave up 2 bases; unmatched junction bases: 2. This CDR3 has 15 amino acids. Germline CDR1 and CDR2: SGHTA and FQGTGA. In DNA form, the CDR3 reads TGTGCCAGCAGCCCGGGGGGGGCTGGGGCCAACGTCCTGACTTTC. Translated: CASSPGGAGANVLTF.

This chain links TRBV4-3 with TRBJ1-1, with unresolved D. There are 16 residues in the CDR3. Trimming left V 3 bases short and J 7 bases short, with 21 bases between. Germline CDR1 LGHNA, CDR2 YSLEER. The CDR3 region has the DNA TGCGCCAGCAGCCACGCTAACAGCCAGCTCATAGATGAAGCTTTCTTT. Translating it yields CASSHANSQLIDEAFF.

This clonotype was observed a few times. The rearrangement uses TRBV6-2 or TRBV6-3 and TRBJ2-1; TRBD2 matches 12 bases. V lost 6 bases to trimming and J lost 4 bases; unmatched junction nucleotides: 4. CDR3 length: 15 amino acids. Germline V gives CDR1 MNHEY, CDR2 SVGEGT. As DNA, the CDR3 is TGTGCCAGCAGCAGGACTAGCGGGGCATACAATGAGCAGTTCTTC. Its protein product is CASSRTSGAYNEQFF.